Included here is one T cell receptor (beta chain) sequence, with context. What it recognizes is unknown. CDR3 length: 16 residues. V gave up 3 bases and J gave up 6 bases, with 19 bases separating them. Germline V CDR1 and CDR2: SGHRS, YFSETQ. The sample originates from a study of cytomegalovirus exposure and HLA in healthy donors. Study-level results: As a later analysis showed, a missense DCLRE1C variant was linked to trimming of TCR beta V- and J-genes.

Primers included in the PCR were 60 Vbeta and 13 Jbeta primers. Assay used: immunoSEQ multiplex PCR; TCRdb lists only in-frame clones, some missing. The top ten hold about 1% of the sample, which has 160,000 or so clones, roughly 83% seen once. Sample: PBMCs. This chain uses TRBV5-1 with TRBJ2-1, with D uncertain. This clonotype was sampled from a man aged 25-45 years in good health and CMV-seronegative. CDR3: CASSSPIGLVGNEQFF. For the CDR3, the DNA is TGCGCCAGCAGCTCCCCAATCGGCCTAGTAGGCAATGAGCAGTTCTTC.